This TCR beta chain was profiled in a study of OX40 agonist ivuxolimab in advanced cancers. Regarding the study in general: The costimulatory receptor OX40 (CD134) was targeted by ivuxolimab, a fully human IgG2 agonistic monoclonal antibody. Intravenous ivuxolimab was administered to patients every 2 weeks at six dose levels: 0.01, 0.1, 0.3, 1.5, 3 and 10 mg/kg. Among the 50 to 55 dose-escalation patients, 19 had hepatocellular carcinoma, 15 melanoma, 9 renal cell carcinoma and 9 head and neck cancer. The dose-escalation cohort was about 83% male with a mean age of about 58 years, ranging from about 23 to 85. Patients were allowed to have had prior anti-PD-1, anti-PD-L1 or anti-CTLA-4 therapy, and less than 45% of the dose-escalation patients had previously received checkpoint inhibitors. Partial responses occurred in three dose-escalation patients: two with cutaneous melanoma and one with hepatocellular carcinoma. Peripheral TCRbeta sequencing was intended to test whether TCR sequence diversity was altered and clonal T-cell expansion was caused by ivuxolimab. The paper describes the monotherapy dose-escalation part (N of about 57 patients) of the phase I trial of ivuxolimab. What the study reported, not specific to this receptor: After ivuxolimab, CD8+ T cells had more expanded clones than CD4+ T cells on average. Low levels of normalized T-cell clonal expansion were also seen in some patients who did not respond. Which antigens the clonally expanded peripheral T cells were specific for was not determined. At doses of 0.1 to 3.0 mg/kg, clonal expansion of both CD4+ and CD8+ blood T cells was observed from baseline to week 6. In partial responders in the 0.1-3.0 mg/kg groups, normalized peripheral clonal expansion was found to be among the lowest, especially among CD8+ T cells.

Genomic DNA was isolated from the sorted cells so that the TCRbeta CDR3 region could be sequenced. The immunoSEQ Assay was used to sequence the TCRbeta CDR3 regions. TCRdb's version of the immuneACCESS table is confined to in-frame rearrangements and falls short of the full clone set. An unresolved V gene accounts for under half of the shortfall where checked; the remainder is of unknown origin. Within this sample are 100,000 to 120,000 clones, with approximately 89% of them counted one time only. The ten most abundant clones make up less than 0.35% of the sample. Regarding this clone: Its antigen specificity is not known. No per-base quality is available; no much larger clone lies one base away.

The trial excluded patients who had a history of autoimmune disease or were on systemic immunosuppression. In every dose cohort, peripheral blood was drawn for TCR sequencing at baseline, cycle 4 day 1, and cycle 7 day 1. The samples were drawn from a first-in-human, open-label, multicenter phase I dose-escalation trial of ivuxolimab. Adults with locally advanced or metastatic melanoma, renal cell, hepatocellular, or head and neck squamous cell carcinoma were enrolled in the trial. Before TCR sequencing, CD4+ T cells and CD8+ T cells from peripheral blood were sorted into separate populations. The sequence was obtained from an adult with an advanced solid tumor such as melanoma, head and neck, liver or kidney cancer. Sequenced material: CD4+ or CD8+ T cells sorted from blood, taken in a trial of the OX40 agonist ivuxolimab.

The base sequence is TGTGCCAGCAGCTGGGGACAGGGGAGGTTGGCCGGGGAGCTGTTTTTT. Its amino acids are CASSWGQGRLAGELFF. The V and J genes are TRBV5-6 and TRBJ2-2; TRBD1 aligns with 10 central bases. From the cysteine through the phenylalanine, the CDR3 covers 16 amino acids. CDR3 DNA only is kept here, 48 bases in frame from base 1. Looking up the germline V gene yields CDR1 SGHDT and CDR2 YYEEEE. The V end gives up 3 bases and the J end 6 bases, leaving 8 bases in the junction not matched to a gene. Beyond the CDR3, the reference TRBV5-6 and TRBJ2-2 genes provide the residues; the full variable domain reads: DAGVTQSPTHLIKTRGQQVTLRCSPKSGHDTVSWYQQALGQGPQFIFQYYEEEERQRGNFPDRFSGHQFPNYSSELNVNALLLGDSALYLCASSWGQGRLAGELFFGEGSRLTVL.